This T cell receptor (beta chain) was captured by sequencing in a study of monozygotic twins with inflammatory bowel disease. TCRdb reprocessed the 5' RACE reads and keeps a single row for each CDR3 protein, giving no DNA. The sample table includes about 170,000 distinct CDR3 sequences. The CDR3 runs 15 residues. Per the germline V gene, CDR1 is LGHNA and CDR2 is YSLEER. The genes are TRBV4-3 and TRBJ2-5; without DNA, the TCRdb call of TRBD2 cannot be checked. The sequenced sample was blood. The source is a human donor with ulcerative colitis or Crohn's disease, or a healthy co-twin of an affected twin (not recorded which). CDR3 loop: CASSLSGRRQETQYF.